These T cell receptor beta chains were read from a single sample in a study of T cell responses to AZD1222 COVID-19 vaccine. Method: immunoSEQ multiplex PCR; TCRdb's copy keeps in-frame clones and lacks some. This sample has approximately 110,000 clones, with under 90% found just once. Sequenced here: peripheral blood, sampled on day 0 of AZD1222 vaccination. The receptors stem from an adult in good health. The conserved cysteine and the conserved F or W are not part of the CDR3 here. The D gene is left open where the match is weak.

j_gene,v_gene,d_gene,CDR3aa
TRBJ1-6,TRBV6-1,TRBD1,ASSELGGGSPLH
TRBJ2-3,TRBV4-3,.,ASSRSTDTQY
TRBJ1-6,TRBV7-9,.,ASSLSFYNSPLH
TRBJ2-1,TRBV5-1,TRBD2,ASAGTSGSNEQF
TRBJ2-7,TRBV28,TRBD1,ATGTGGSYEQY
TRBJ2-1,TRBV9,TRBD2,ASSGQGLASEQF
TRBJ2-1,TRBV5-1,.,ASSLETGYNEQF
TRBJ2-2,TRBV27,TRBD1,ASRPTGVNTGELF
TRBJ1-1,TRBV6-5,.,ASTSVEGRGTEAF
TRBJ1-5,TRBV12-3/TRBV12-4,.,ASRQGSGQPQH
TRBJ2-2,TRBV14,TRBD1,ASSQVGTGGAGELF
TRBJ2-2,TRBV2,.,ASSFLGTGELF
TRBJ2-7,TRBV10-3,.,ATLGSATYEQY
TRBJ1-4,TRBV18,.,ASSTQGREKLF
TRBJ2-1,TRBV2,TRBD2,ASSLAPSGRRYNEQF
TRBJ2-7,TRBV7-9,.,ASSNTGLGNSYEQY
TRBJ1-1,TRBV19,.,ASSMTPTEAF
TRBJ2-1,TRBV7-3,.,ASSPGLGSYNEQF